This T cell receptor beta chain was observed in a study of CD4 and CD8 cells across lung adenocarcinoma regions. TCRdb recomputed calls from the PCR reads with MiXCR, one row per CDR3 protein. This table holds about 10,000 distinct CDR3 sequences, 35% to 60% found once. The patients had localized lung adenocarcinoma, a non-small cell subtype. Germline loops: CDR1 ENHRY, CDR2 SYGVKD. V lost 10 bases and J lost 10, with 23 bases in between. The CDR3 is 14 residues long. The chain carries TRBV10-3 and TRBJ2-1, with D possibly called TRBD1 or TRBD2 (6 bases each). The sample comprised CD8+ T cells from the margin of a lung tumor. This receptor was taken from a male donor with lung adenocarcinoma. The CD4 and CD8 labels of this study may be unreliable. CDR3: CATQGKGGAYEQFF. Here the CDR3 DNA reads TGTGCCACCCAGGGGAAGGGAGGAGCCTACGAGCAGTTCTTC.